These T cell receptor beta chains were read from a single sample in a study of blood T cells in healthy people across ages. One entry per CDR3 protein results from TCRdb running MiXCR on the 5' RACE reads. Among 550,000 to 750,000 distinct CDR3 sequences, under 25% were seen once, and the ten largest hold roughly 3.6%. The sequenced sample was blood. The receptors stem from a man aged 70-80 years in good health. Each CDR3 is given with its conserved first and last residue. The order of the fields is D gene, J gene, V gene, clone size, CDR3 protein, CDR3 DNA. The D gene is left open where the match is weak. Only part of the rows carry a size: once, few, many, or a class if the clone is expanded.

.	TRBJ2-3	TRBV13	.	CASSQGTWNYADTQYF	TGTGCCAGCAGCCAAGGGACGTGGAACTACGCAGATACGCAGTATTTT
.	TRBJ2-7	TRBV12-3/TRBV12-4	.	CASRRGQAPHEQYF	TGTGCCAGCAGACGCGGACAAGCGCCCCACGAGCAGTACTTC
TRBD2	TRBJ2-1	TRBV5-1	many	CASSPGLAYNEQFF	TGTGCCAGCAGTCCGGGACTAGCCTACAATGAGCAGTTCTTC
TRBD2	TRBJ2-1	TRBV20-1	.	CSANGGRAGNEQFF	TGCAGTGCCAACGGCGGGAGGGCCGGGAATGAGCAGTTCTTC
TRBD2	TRBJ2-3	TRBV5-5	few	CAAAKREGRTDTQYF	TGTGCCGCGGCAAAGCGGGAGGGCCGGACAGATACGCAGTATTTT
.	TRBJ2-7	TRBV6-1	few	CASSESIGGPYEQYF	TGTGCCAGCAGTGAATCGATCGGGGGCCCCTACGAGCAGTACTTC
TRBD2	TRBJ2-1	TRBV2	many	CASRGLAAYNEQFF	TGTGCCAGCAGGGGACTAGCGGCCTACAATGAGCAGTTCTTC
TRBD2	TRBJ2-5	TRBV29-1	.	CSVEREGRETQYF	TGCAGCGTTGAACGGGAGGGCCGAGAGACCCAGTACTTC
.	TRBJ2-2	TRBV29-1	.	CSVGTTGELFF	TGCAGCGTGGGGACTACCGGGGAGCTGTTTTTT
.	TRBJ1-2	TRBV20-1	.	CSAWWELRRDGYTF	TGCAGTGCTTGGTGGGAACTAAGGAGGGATGGCTACACCTTC
.	TRBJ2-5	TRBV20-1	.	CSALQGAQETQYF	TGCAGTGCTCTCCAGGGTGCCCAAGAGACCCAGTACTTC
TRBD2	TRBJ2-2	TRBV5-1	.	CASSKSGLAGANTGELFF	TGCGCCAGCAGCAAATCGGGACTAGCGGGAGCGAACACCGGGGAGCTGTTTTTT
.	TRBJ2-1	TRBV18	few	CASSRPALDRTDEQFF	TGTGCCAGCTCACGACCAGCGCTAGATCGCACGGATGAGCAGTTCTTC
.	TRBJ1-6	TRBV11-2	few	CASSPTYNSPLHF	TGTGCCAGCAGCCCTACCTATAATTCACCCCTCCACTTT
TRBD1	TRBJ2-3	TRBV6-1	few	CASSMPNRGRGSKRDTQYF	TGTGCCAGCAGTATGCCGAACAGGGGGCGAGGGAGTAAAAGGGATACGCAGTATTTT
TRBD2	TRBJ2-7	TRBV6-5	.	CASSYSRGSGIIRDEQYF	TGTGCCAGCAGTTACTCGAGAGGTAGCGGGATTATCAGGGACGAGCAGTACTTC
.	TRBJ2-6	TRBV15	.	CATSGRQFVLTF	TGTGCCACCAGCGGAAGACAGTTCGTCCTGACTTTC
.	TRBJ2-7	TRBV7-2	few	CASSLGYVTDLYEQYF	TGTGCCAGCAGCTTAGGGTACGTGACAGATCTCTACGAGCAGTACTTC
.	TRBJ1-1	TRBV29-1	.	CSVTDGNTEAFF	TGCAGCGTTACAGACGGGAACACTGAAGCTTTCTTT
.	TRBJ2-1	TRBV7-2	.	CASSGELAYNEQFF	TGTGCCAGCAGCGGCGAACTGGCCTACAATGAGCAGTTCTTC
TRBD1	TRBJ2-1	TRBV7-2	.	CASSYWTGSYNEQFF	TGTGCCAGCAGCTACTGGACAGGCTCCTACAATGAGCAGTTCTTC
.	TRBJ1-1	TRBV29-1	few	CSVVGDTEAFF	TGCAGCGTTGTTGGGGACACTGAAGCTTTCTTT
TRBD2	TRBJ2-3	TRBV20-1	few	CSARGLAGGPATDTQYF	TGCAGTGCTAGAGGACTAGCGGGAGGGCCGGCCACAGATACGCAGTATTTT